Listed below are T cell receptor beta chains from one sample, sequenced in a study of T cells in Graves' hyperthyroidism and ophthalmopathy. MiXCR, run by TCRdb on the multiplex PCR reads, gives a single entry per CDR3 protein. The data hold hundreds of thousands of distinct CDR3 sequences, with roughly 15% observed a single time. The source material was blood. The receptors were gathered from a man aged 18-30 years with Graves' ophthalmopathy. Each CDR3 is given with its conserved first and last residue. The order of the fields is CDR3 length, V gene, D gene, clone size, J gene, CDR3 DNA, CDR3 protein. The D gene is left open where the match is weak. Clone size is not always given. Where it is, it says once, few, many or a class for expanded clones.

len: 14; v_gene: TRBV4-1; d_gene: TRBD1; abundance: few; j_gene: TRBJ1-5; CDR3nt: TGCGCCAGCAGTCACCAGGGGGTCGGGCAGCCCCAGCATTTT; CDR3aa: CASSHQGVGQPQHF
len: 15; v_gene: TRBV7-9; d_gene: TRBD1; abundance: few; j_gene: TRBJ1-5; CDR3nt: TGTGCCAGCAGCTCTGGGACAGGGGGACATCAGCCCCAGCATTTT; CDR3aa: CASSSGTGGHQPQHF
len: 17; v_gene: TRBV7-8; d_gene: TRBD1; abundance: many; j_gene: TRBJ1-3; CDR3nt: TGTGCCAGCAGCTTAGATCTTTGGGGGACAGCTGGAAACACCATATATTTT; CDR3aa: CASSLDLWGTAGNTIYF
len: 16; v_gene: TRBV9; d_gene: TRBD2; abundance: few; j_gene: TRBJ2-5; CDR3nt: TGTGCCAGCAGCGCGCCCCCAGCGGGGGGGCCAGAGACCCAGTACTTC; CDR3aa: CASSAPPAGGPETQYF
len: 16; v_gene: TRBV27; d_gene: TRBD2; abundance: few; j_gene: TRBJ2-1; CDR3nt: TGTGCCAGCAGTAGAAGGGTAGCGGGAGGGCCAAATGAGCAGTTCTTC; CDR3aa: CASSRRVAGGPNEQFF
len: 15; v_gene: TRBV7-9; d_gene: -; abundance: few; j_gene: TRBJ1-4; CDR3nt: TGTGCCAGCAGCTTAGTGGGTAAATCTAATGAAAAACTGTTTTTT; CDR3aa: CASSLVGKSNEKLFF
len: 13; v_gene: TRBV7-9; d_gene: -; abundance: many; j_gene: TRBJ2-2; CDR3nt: TGTGCCAGCACCAATTTGGTCACCGGGGAGCTGTTTTTT; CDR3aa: CASTNLVTGELFF
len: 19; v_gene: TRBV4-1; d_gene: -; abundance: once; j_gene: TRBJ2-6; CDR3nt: TGCGCCAGCAGCCAACCAACAGCTACACTCCTCTCTGGGGCCAACGTCCTGACTTTC; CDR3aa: CASSQPTATLLSGANVLTF
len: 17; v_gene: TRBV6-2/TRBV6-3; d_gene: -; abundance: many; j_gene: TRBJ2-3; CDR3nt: TGTGCCAGCAGTACCCTGTCCGGGGGACCTAGCACAGATACGCAGTATTTT; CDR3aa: CASSTLSGGPSTDTQYF
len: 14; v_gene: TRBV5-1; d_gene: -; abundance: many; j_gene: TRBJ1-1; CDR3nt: TGCGCCAGCAGCTTGGACTTACGGAGCACTGAAGCTTTCTTT; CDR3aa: CASSLDLRSTEAFF
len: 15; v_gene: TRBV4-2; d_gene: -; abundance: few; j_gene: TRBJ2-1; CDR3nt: TGTGCCAGCAGCCAAGAGGCGCAGGGTTACAATGAGCAGTTCTTC; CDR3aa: CASSQEAQGYNEQFF
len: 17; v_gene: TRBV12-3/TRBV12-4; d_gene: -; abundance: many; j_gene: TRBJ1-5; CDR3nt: TGTGCCAGCAGCTTAGCTCGGAGAAGCCCTAGCAATCAGCCCCAGCATTTT; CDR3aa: CASSLARRSPSNQPQHF
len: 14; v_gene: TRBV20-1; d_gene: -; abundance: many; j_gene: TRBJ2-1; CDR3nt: TGCAGTGCTAACCCTGTCCCGGGCGGGGATGAGCAGTTCTTC; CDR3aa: CSANPVPGGDEQFF
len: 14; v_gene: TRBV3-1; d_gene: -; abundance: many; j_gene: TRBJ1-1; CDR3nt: TGTGCCAGCAGCCGGCTAGGGACCGGCACTGAAGCTTTCTTT; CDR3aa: CASSRLGTGTEAFF
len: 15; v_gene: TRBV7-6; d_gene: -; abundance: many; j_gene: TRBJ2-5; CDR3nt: TGTGCCAGCAGCTTAGTAGGGCCCCCCCAAGAGACCCAGTACTTC; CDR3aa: CASSLVGPPQETQYF
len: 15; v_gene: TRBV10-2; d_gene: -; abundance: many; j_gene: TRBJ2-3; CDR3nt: TGCGCCAGCAGGTGGACGGCAACTAGCACAGATACGCAGTATTTT; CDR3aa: CASRWTATSTDTQYF
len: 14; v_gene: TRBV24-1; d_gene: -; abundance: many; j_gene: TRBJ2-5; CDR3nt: TGTGCCACCAGTGCCCAAGGCGTCCAAGAGACCCAGTACTTC; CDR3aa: CATSAQGVQETQYF
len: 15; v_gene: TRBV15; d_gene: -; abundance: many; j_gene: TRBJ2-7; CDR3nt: TGTGCCACCAGCAGAGAAAGGGGGGGAGCTTACGAGCAGTACTTC; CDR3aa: CATSRERGGAYEQYF
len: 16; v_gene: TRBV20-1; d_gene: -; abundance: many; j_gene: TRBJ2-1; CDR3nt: TGCAGTGCTAGTCCCGGGGGACCGAGCTCCTACAATGAGCAGTTCTTC; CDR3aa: CSASPGGPSSYNEQFF
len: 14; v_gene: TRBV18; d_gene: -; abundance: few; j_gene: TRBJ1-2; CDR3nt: TGTGCCAGCTCCCAGCGGGGGGAGGACTATGGCTACACCTTC; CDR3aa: CASSQRGEDYGYTF
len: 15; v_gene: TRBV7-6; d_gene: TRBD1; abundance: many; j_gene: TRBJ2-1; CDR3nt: TGTGCCACCAGCTCGGGACAGGGACATTGGAATGAGCAGTTCTTC; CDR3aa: CATSSGQGHWNEQFF
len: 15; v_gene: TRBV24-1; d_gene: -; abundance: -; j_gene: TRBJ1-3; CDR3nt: TGTGCCACCAGTGATCCGCCGTGGGCTGGAAACACCATATATTTT; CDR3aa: CATSDPPWAGNTIYF
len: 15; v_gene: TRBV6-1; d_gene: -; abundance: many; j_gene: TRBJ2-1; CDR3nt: TGTGCCAGCAGGACAGAACTAGAGGGGTACAATGAGCAGTTCTTC; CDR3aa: CASRTELEGYNEQFF
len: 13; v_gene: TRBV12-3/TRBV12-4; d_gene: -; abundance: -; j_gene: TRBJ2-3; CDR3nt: TGTGCCAGCAGGGGGGTAAGCACAGATACGCAGTATTTT; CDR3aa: CASRGVSTDTQYF
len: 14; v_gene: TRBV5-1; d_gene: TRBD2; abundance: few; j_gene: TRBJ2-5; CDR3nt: TGCGCCAGCAGCTTAATGGATAGCGGGGGGACCCAGTACTTC; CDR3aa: CASSLMDSGGTQYF
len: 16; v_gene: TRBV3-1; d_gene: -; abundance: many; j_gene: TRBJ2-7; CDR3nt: TGTGCCAGCAGCCCACCCGGGGACTACAAGGGGGGGAAGCAGTACTTC; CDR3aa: CASSPPGDYKGGKQYF
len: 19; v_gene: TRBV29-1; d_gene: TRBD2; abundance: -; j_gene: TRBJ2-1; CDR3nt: TGCAGCGTTGAGGGGGGGGGTAGCGGGGGGGCGATACTGTACAATGAGCAGTTCTTC; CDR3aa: CSVEGGGSGGAILYNEQFF
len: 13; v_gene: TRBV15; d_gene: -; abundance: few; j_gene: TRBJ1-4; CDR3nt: TGTGCCACCAGCAGAGATCCTGGGGAAAAACTGTTTTTT; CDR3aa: CATSRDPGEKLFF
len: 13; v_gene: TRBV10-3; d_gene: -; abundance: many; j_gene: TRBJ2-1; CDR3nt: TGTGCCATCAGTCAGGGAACCTACAATGAGCAGTTCTTC; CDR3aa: CAISQGTYNEQFF
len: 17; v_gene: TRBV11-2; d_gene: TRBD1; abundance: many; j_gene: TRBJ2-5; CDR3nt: TGTGCCAGCAGCTTAGATCAGGACAGGATAACCCAAGAGACCCAGTACTTC; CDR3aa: CASSLDQDRITQETQYF
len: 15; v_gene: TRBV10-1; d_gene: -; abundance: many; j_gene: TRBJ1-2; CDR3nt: TGCGCCAGCAGTGAGTCTTTCGGGAACAGCGGGGGCTACACCTTC; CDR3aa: CASSESFGNSGGYTF
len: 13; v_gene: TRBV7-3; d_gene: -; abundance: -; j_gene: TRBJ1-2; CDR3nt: TGTGCCAGCAGCTTAAGTCAAACAACTGGCTACACCTTC; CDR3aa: CASSLSQTTGYTF
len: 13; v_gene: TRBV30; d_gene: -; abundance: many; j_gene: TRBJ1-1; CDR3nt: TGTGCCTGGAGGGGAGGAGAGGGCGGAGAAGCTTTCTTT; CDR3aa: CAWRGGEGGEAFF
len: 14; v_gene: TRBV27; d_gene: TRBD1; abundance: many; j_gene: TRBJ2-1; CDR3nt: TGTGCCAGCAGTCCGGGACAGGGTAACAATGAGCAGTTCTTC; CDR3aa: CASSPGQGNNEQFF
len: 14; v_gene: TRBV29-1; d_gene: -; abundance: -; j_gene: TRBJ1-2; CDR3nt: TGCAGCGTTGACTCCCGGGGGAGTTTGGTAGACTACACCTTC; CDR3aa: CSVDSRGSLVDYTF
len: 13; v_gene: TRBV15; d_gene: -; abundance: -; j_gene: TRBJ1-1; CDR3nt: TGTGCCACCAGCAGAGATTATGGCACTGAAGCTTTCTTT; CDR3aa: CATSRDYGTEAFF
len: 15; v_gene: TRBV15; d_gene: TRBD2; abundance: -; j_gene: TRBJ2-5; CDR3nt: TGTGCCACCAGCAGCGGACTAGCGGGACAAGAGACCCAGTACTTC; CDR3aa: CATSSGLAGQETQYF
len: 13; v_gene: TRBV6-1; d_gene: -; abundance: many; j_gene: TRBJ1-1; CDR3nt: TGTGCCAGCAGTGACGGGCTAATATTAGAAGCTTTCTTT; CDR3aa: CASSDGLILEAFF
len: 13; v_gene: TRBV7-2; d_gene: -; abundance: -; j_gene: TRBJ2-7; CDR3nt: TGTGCCAGCAGCTCAACTAGCTTCTACGAGCAGTACTTC; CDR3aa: CASSSTSFYEQYF
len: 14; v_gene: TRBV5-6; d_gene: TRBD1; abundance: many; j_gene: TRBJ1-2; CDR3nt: TGTGCCAGCAGCTTGGTACAGGGGAACTATGGCTACACCTTC; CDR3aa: CASSLVQGNYGYTF
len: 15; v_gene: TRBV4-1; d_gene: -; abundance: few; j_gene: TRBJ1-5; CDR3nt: TGCGCCAGCAGCCCCCAGGAGAGGGAGAATCAGCCCCAGCATTTT; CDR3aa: CASSPQERENQPQHF
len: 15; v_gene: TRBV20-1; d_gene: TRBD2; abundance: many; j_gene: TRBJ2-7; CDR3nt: TGCAGTGCGGACTTAGCGGGAGGGCAAACCTACGAGCAGTACTTC; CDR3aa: CSADLAGGQTYEQYF
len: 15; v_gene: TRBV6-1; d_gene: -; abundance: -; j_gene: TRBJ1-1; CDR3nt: TGTGCCAGCAGGCCGCTTCAGGGAACTTACACTGAAGCTTTCTTT; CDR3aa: CASRPLQGTYTEAFF
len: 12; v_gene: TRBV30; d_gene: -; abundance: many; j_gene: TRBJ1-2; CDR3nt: TGTGCCTGGAACCGTCCCGGGTATGGCTACACCTTC; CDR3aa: CAWNRPGYGYTF
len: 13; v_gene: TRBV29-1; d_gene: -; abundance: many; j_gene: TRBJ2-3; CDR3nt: TGCAGCGTTGGGGTTGGGGGGCAAGATACGCAGTATTTT; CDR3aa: CSVGVGGQDTQYF
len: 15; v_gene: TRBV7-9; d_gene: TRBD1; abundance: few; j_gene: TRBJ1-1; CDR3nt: TGTGCCAGCAGCCCTCGGGACAGGCGGGAGACTGAAGCTTTCTTT; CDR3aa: CASSPRDRRETEAFF
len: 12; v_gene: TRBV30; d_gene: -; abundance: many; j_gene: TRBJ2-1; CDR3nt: TGTGCCTGGAGTTTCCAGGGCAATGAGCAGTTCTTC; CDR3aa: CAWSFQGNEQFF
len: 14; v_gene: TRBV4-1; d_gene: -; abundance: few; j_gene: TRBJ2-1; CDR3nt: TGCGCCAGCAGCCAAGATGTATGGGGGTATGAGCAGTTCTTC; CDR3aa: CASSQDVWGYEQFF
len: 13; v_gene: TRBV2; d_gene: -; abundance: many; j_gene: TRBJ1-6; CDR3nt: TGTGCCATTTTGCCGGGAACAAATTCACCCCTCCACTTT; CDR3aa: CAILPGTNSPLHF
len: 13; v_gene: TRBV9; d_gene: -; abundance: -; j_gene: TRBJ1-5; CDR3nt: TGTGCCAGCAGCGGGGGGCCGGATCAGCCCCAGCATTTT; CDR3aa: CASSGGPDQPQHF
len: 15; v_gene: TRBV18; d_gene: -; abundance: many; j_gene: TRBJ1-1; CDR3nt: TGTGCCAGCTCACCCCCGGTGGGCCTGAACACTGAAGCTTTCTTT; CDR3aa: CASSPPVGLNTEAFF
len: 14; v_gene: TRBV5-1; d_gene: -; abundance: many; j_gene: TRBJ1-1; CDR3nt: TGCGCCAGCAGCTTGGGTCCCATGAACACTGAAGCTTTCTTT; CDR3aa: CASSLGPMNTEAFF
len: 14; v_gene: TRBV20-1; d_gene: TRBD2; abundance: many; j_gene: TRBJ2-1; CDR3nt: TGCAGTGCTAGAAGCGGGAGCTCCTACAATGAGCAGTTCTTC; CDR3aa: CSARSGSSYNEQFF
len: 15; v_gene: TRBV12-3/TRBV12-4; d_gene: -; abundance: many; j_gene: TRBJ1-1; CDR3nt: TGTGCCAGCAGTTTCCGAGTAGGGGATGTCACTGAAGCTTTCTTT; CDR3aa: CASSFRVGDVTEAFF
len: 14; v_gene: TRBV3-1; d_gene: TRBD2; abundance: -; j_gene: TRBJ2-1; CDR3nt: TGTGCCAGCATGACTAGCGGGGGGTGGGATGAGCAGTTCTTC; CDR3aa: CASMTSGGWDEQFF
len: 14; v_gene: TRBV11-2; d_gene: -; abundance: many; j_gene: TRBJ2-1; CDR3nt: TGTGCCAGCAGCTTAGGGCTAGACACCAATGAGCAGTTCTTC; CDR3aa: CASSLGLDTNEQFF
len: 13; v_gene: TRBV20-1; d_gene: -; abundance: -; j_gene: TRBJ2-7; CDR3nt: TGCAGTGCCGTCAGGATAAGCTCCTACGAGCAGTACTTC; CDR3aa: CSAVRISSYEQYF
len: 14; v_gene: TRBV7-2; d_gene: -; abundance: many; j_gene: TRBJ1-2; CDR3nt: TGTGCCAGCAGCTTAGGTGTAGGCTATTATGGCTACACCTTC; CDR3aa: CASSLGVGYYGYTF